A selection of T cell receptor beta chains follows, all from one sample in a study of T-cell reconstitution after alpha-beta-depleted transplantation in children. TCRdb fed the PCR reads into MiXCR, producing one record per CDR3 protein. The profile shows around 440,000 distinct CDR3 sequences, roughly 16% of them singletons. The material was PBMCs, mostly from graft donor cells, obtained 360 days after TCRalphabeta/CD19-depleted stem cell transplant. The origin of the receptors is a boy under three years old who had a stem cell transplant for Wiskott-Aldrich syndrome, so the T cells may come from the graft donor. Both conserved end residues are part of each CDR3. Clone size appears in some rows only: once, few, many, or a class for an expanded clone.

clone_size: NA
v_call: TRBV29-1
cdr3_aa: CSVVGQGANTEAFF

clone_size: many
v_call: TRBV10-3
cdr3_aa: CAIRGSLNTGELFF

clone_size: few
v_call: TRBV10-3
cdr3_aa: CASRTSGGADEQFF

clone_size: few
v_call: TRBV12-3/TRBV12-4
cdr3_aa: CASSSRPTGELFF

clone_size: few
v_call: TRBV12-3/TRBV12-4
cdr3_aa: CASSLGSSGRYEQYF

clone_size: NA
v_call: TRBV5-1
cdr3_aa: CASGAPLAGGRNEQYF

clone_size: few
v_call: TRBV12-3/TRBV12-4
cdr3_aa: CASSFGPPSSYNEQFF

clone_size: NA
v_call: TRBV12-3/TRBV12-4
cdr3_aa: CASKWGVGNEQFF

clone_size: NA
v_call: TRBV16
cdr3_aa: CASSQGLVRYNEQFF

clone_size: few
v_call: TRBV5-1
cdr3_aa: CASSLAPLAGLGEQYF

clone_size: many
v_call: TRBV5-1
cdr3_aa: CASSLLGQETQYF

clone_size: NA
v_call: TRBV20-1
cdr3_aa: CSASYRNTGELFF

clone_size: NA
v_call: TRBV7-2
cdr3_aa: CAGRLERVGELFF

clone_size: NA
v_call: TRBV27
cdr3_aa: CASSLLGSWGFNNEQFF

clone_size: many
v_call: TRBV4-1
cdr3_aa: CASSLLQGGSTGELFF

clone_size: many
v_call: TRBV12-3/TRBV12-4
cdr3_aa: CASSRASGHQETQYF

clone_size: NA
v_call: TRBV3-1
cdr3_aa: CASSPKPGTGSYNEQFF

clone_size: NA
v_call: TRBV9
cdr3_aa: CASSPRLAGMDEQFF

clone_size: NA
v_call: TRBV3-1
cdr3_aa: CASSQEPVHRGPDTQYF

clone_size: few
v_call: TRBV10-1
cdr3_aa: CATRTSGGNEQFF

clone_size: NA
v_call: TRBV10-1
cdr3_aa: CASSESGLFYNEQFF

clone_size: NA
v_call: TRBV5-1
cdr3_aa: CASNTGGNTEAFF

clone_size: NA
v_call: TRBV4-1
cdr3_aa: CASSHAETGGPYEQYF

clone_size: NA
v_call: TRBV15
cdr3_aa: CATSRGGANTGELFF

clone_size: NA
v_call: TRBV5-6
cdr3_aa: CASSFLAGEVLGADNEQFF

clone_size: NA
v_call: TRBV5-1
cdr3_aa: CASSKYRALQETQYF

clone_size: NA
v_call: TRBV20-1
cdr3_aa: CSGGLAIEQYF

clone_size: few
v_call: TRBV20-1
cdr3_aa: CSARDPRRGATDTQYF

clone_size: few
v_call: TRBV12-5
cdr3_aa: CASGPPGLAIPNEQFF

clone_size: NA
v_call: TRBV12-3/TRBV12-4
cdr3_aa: CASSLEVGTPNTEAFF

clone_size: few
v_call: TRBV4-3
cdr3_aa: CASSQDVGTKTDTQYF

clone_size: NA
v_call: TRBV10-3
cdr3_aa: CAISARSGSNTEAFF

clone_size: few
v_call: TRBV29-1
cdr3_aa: CSADRGHEQFF

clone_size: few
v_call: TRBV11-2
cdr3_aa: CASRQVSRLRSSYEQYF

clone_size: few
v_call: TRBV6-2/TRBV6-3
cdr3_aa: CASSPPAYLREDTQYF

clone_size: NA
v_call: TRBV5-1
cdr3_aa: CASSVDRGSYGYTF

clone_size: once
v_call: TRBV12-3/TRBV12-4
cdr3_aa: CAFSLALMGMGQGIHEQYF

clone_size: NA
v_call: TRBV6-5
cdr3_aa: CASSYSGQGDEQYF

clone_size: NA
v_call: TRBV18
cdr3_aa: CASSPRGVRDTQYF